A single sample is the source of the 17 T cell receptor beta chains below, sequenced in a study of human T cells and chemical hapten exposure. MiXCR was run by TCRdb on the RACE reads, yielding one entry per CDR3 protein. Here the sample spans 240,000 or so distinct CDR3 sequences, 7% to 10% being singletons. Noted time point: pre-sensitization, week 0. Treatment of the sample: therapeutic diphenylcyclopropenone sensitization with weekly scalp DPC. This sample comprised whole blood, obtained in connection with sensitization to the hapten diphenylcyclopropenone (DPC). The source of these receptors is a woman aged 40-49 years with alopecia areata. Some clones in this sample may be carry-over from other donors' samples.

This clonotype was found many times. This chain uses TRBV28 with TRBJ2-3, with D unclear. Germline CDR1 reads MDHEN; CDR2 reads SYDVKM. The CDR3 consists of 13 residues. Trimming cost V 3 bases and J 5 bases, with 9 bases left between them. The DNA of the CDR3 is TGTGCCAGCAGTTTCACGGGCGGAGATACGCAGTATTTT. This codes for CASSFTGGDTQYF.

Ten or more counts support this clonotype. The rearrangement joins TRBV19 to TRBJ1-5; 7 bases match TRBD1. This CDR3 comprises 16 residues. Germline V gene sequence: CDR1 LNHDA, CDR2 SQIVND (reference sequence). Unmatched junction bases numbered 11, after V lost 7 bases and J lost 2 bases. The CDR3 is CASTPLDRAGNQPQHF. The CDR3 DNA is TGTGCCAGTACCCCCCTCGACAGGGCGGGCAATCAGCCCCAGCATTTT. The full variable domain, with the rest looked up from reference TRBV19 and TRBJ1-5, is DGGITQSPKYLFRKEGQNVTLSCEQNLNHDAMYWYRQDPGQGLRLIYYSQIVNDFQKGDIAEGYSVSREKKESFPLTVTSAQKNPTAFYLCASTPLDRAGNQPQHFGDGTRLSIL.

There are a few counts of this clonotype. V gene TRBV9 combines with J gene TRBJ2-2, with D unresolved. The CDR3 has 16 residues. Trimming cost V 4 bases and J 0 bases, with 13 bases left between them. Germline CDR1 is SGDLS and CDR2 is YYNGEE. CDR3 protein: CASSFLINPNTGELFF. The CDR3 coding sequence is TGTGCCAGCAGCTTCCTTATAAACCCGAACACCGGGGAGCTGTTTTTT.

This clonotype was detected only a few times. V usage is TRBV20-1 and J usage is TRBJ2-7; 9 bases map to TRBD1. The CDR3 totals 12 residues. Germline trimming cut 5 bases from V and 7 bases from J; bases unmatched to any gene: 6. Germline assignment: CDR1 DFQATT and CDR2 SNEGSKA (reference sequence). CDR3 amino acids: CSALGQGAEQYF. In DNA, the CDR3 is TGCAGTGCTCTGGGACAGGGAGCGGAGCAGTACTTC.

V usage is TRBV20-1 and J usage is TRBJ1-5, with a weak D call TRBD1 (5 bases). The CDR3 contains 15 residues. V was cut by 2 bases and J by 3 bases, with 14 bases left in between. Germline values: CDR1 DFQATT, CDR2 SNEGSKA (reference sequence). CDR3 DNA: TGCAGTGCTAGAAGGGGTCCTGGGGACAATCAGCCCCAGCATTTT. Its protein is CSARRGPGDNQPQHF.

This clonotype was seen more than once but under ten times. The V and J genes are TRBV20-1 and TRBJ2-1, with D perhaps TRBD1 (5 bases). Germline-derived CDR1 and CDR2 are DFQATT and SNEGSKA (reference sequence). The CDR3 covers 14 residues. V was cut by 1 base and J by 2 bases, with 9 bases left in between. The CDR3: CSARVTGTYNEQFF. The CDR3 region has the DNA TGCAGTGCTAGAGTCACAGGAACCTACAATGAGCAGTTCTTC.

In this sample, this clonotype turned up a few times. V gene TRBV4-2 combines with J gene TRBJ2-5; the match to TRBD2 covers 7 bases. Germline trimming cut 0 bases from V and 0 bases from J; bases unmatched to any gene: 7. Germline V gene lookup returns CDR1 LGHNA and CDR2 YNFKEQ. The CDR3 length is 17 residues. The chain's CDR3 is CASSQDFPSGNQETQYF. The CDR3 nucleotides read TGTGCCAGCAGCCAAGATTTTCCTAGCGGAAACCAAGAGACCCAGTACTTC.

This clonotype came up many times. The genes are TRBV4-3 and TRBJ2-7; D ambiguous. V shed 0 bases and J shed 2 bases, with 11 bases lying between them. Germline V gene lookup returns CDR1 LGHNA and CDR2 YSLEER. The CDR3 length is 15 residues. The CDR3 here is CASSQDRSPTYEQYF. DNA for the CDR3: TGCGCCAGCAGCCAAGATAGGAGTCCAACCTACGAGCAGTACTTC.

This clonotype was seen ten or more times. The rearrangement links TRBV4-1 to TRBJ2-7; D assignment may be TRBD1 or TRBD2 (5 bases each). Germline assignment: CDR1 MGHRA and CDR2 YSYEKL. V dropped 4 bases and J dropped 4 bases, with 17 bases sitting between them. This CDR3 contains 15 residues. The CDR3, as DNA: TGCGCCAGCAGCCTAGCCCCGGGGCAGCAATACGAGCAGTACTTC. This encodes CASSLAPGQQYEQYF.

The rearrangement uses TRBV7-2 and TRBJ2-5; 8 nucleotides align to TRBD2. Germline trimming cut 0 bases from V and 5 bases from J; bases unmatched to any gene: 8. Germline CDR1 is SGHTA and CDR2 is FQGNSA. The CDR3 extends over 16 amino acids. In DNA form, the CDR3 reads TGTGCCAGCAGCTTAGCCAGGCTTAGCGGGACGGAGACCCAGTACTTC. It encodes CASSLARLSGTETQYF.

This clonotype was observed many times. The V call is TRBV28, the J call TRBJ2-1, with no clear D. The V and J ends lost 4 bases and 0 bases respectively, with 4 bases between them. CDR1 and CDR2 (germline): MDHEN, SYDVKM. This CDR3 contains 13 residues. CDR3 in amino acids: CASSSDSYNEQFF. The CDR3 DNA is TGTGCCAGCAGTTCAGACTCCTACAATGAGCAGTTCTTC.

This clonotype was counted only a few times. The chain couples TRBV28 to TRBJ2-2; D call uncertain. The V end was cut by 5 bases, the J end by 4 bases, with 17 bases between. This CDR3 spans 16 amino acids. The germline V gene encodes CDR1 MDHEN and CDR2 SYDVKM. Here the CDR3 reads CASSPSGWRITGELFF. CDR3 in DNA: TGTGCCAGCAGTCCGTCAGGCTGGCGGATCACCGGGGAGCTGTTTTTT. The full variable domain, completed using reference TRBV28 and TRBJ2-2, is DVKVTQSSRYLVKRTGEKVFLECVQDMDHENMFWYRQDPGLGLRLIYFSYDVKMKEKGDIPEGYSVSREKKERFSLILESASTNQTSMYLCASSPSGWRITGELFFGEGSRLTVL.

In this sample, this clonotype turned up a few times. The chain has TRBV28 and TRBJ1-2; 7 bases agree with TRBD1. The CDR3 sequence is 12 residues long. Germline-derived CDR1 and CDR2 are MDHEN and SYDVKM. Trimming at V came to 4 bases and at J to 5 bases, leaving 1 base not matched to a gene. CDR3 DNA sequence: TGTGCCAGCAGTTGGGGACAGTATGGCTACACCTTC. The encoded protein is CASSWGQYGYTF.

In its sample, this clonotype was seen many times. The chain links TRBV20-1 to TRBJ2-3; 10 bases fit TRBD2. Germline V lookup: CDR1 DFQATT, CDR2 SNEGSKA (reference sequence). The V segment lost 1 base and the J segment 3 bases; nucleotides outside the gene matches: 4. CDR3 length equals 15 residues. CDR3 DNA sequence: TGCAGTGCTAGAGCAGCGGGAGGGCCAACAGATACGCAGTATTTT. It encodes CSARAAGGPTDTQYF.

This clonotype was picked up many times. V usage is TRBV29-1 and J usage is TRBJ2-7, with D maybe TRBD1 (6 bases). CDR3 length equals 12 residues. V was trimmed by 4 bases and J by 3 bases, leaving 10 bases between them. CDR1 SQVTM and CDR2 ANQGSEA come from the germline V gene. This CDR3 is CSVGPDSYEQYF. CDR3 nucleotide sequence: TGCAGCGTTGGACCGGACAGCTACGAGCAGTACTTC.

The rearrangement joins TRBV11-3 to TRBJ2-1, with unresolved D. The CDR3 consists of 14 residues. The germline gives CDR1 SGHNT, CDR2 YENEEA. Trimming left V 3 bases short and J 9 bases short, with 15 bases between. The CDR3 DNA follows: TGTGCCAGCAGCTTTGGTTTTAGGGTGGCTGAGCAGTTCTTC. This sequence encodes CASSFGFRVAEQFF.

This clonotype was counted a few times. The V and J genes are TRBV28 and TRBJ2-2; 11 bases map to TRBD2. Germline lookup yields CDR1 MDHEN and CDR2 SYDVKM. This CDR3 is built from 18 residues. The V gene end was trimmed by 5 bases and the J gene end by 1 base; junction bases not matched to a gene: 9. CDR3 loop: CASSGNSGRARNTGELFF. The DNA of the CDR3 is TGTGCCAGCAGTGGGAATAGCGGGAGGGCCCGGAACACCGGGGAGCTGTTTTTT.